The T cell receptor (beta chain) described here comes from a study of blood T cells in healthy people across ages. At the level of the study: About one barcoded beta molecule per two T cells came from capture by template switching.

Sample-barcoded 5' priming and a J-beta primer mix drove a second PCR of 7 to 11 cycles. TCRdb redid the calling of the 5' RACE reads with MiXCR, one entry per CDR3 protein. The sample consists of about 680,000 distinct CDR3 sequences, more than 40% of them appearing once. As to this clonotype: Antigen unknown. This may stem from a read error, because a much larger clone lies one nucleotide away.

Study-wide results and caveats: Getting older went along with TCR beta diversity per million T cells dropping roughly linearly. Estimates drawn from one million T cells were deemed to understate diversity.

After removal of 0 bases from V and 1 base from J, the junction contained 2 bases not matched to a gene. The CDR3 consists of 16 residues. Per germline, CDR1 SGHRS and CDR2 YFSETQ. The rearrangement links TRBV5-1 to TRBJ2-5; 11 bases agree with TRBD2. Material for sequencing was blood. This TCR derives from a woman aged 60-70 years in good health. The CDR3 spells CASSLVLAGGQETQYF. DNA of the CDR3: TGCGCCAGCAGCTTGGTCCTAGCGGGAGGCCAAGAGACCCAGTACTTC.